Included here is one T cell receptor (beta chain) sequence, with context. A few counts support this clone. The clone's antigen remains unknown. No much larger clone is present one base from it, and per-base qualities are unavailable. Reading the germline V gene (reference sequence) gives CDR1 PRHDT and CDR2 FYEKMQ. Trimming costs V 0 bases and J 4 bases, and their ends lie 16 bases apart. Its CDR3 holds 17 amino acids, cysteine through phenylalanine. Just the 51-base CDR3 DNA is kept, in frame starting at base 1. The sample comes from a study of blood T cell repertoires in COVID-19 (TCRdb year 2020). At the level of the whole study: The collaborator samples originated in the United States, Italy and Spain and spanned the acute and convalescent phases of COVID-19. The prospective study material was composed of cDNA or gDNA derived from T cells, B-cell-depleted T cells, or PBMCs. The dataset comprised deeply sampled blood TCRbeta repertoires from subjects exposed to, actively infected with, or recovered from COVID-19. The repertoires were made available in a free public database intended to serve as a resource for research on the immune response to SARS-CoV-2. The samples were drawn from two sources: the first 160 participants of the ongoing ImmuneRACE study, and 1,000 to 1,500 subjects contributed by 6 global collaborators. Sample metadata almost always included a de-identified subject ID, COVID-19 status, age in years and sex. HLA class I and class II types, where available, came from metadata supplied by the sample provider rather than from assay-based typing.

The collaborating institutions used their own protocols to collect whole blood in K2EDTA tubes. For TCRbeta analysis, collaborators shipped samples in one of three forms: frozen whole blood, isolated PBMCs, or DNA extracted from either of those sample types. What the authors observed across the whole study: The quantity of clinical and demographic metadata differed by source and by participant and was supplied without curation.

The immunoSEQ Assay, a bias-controlled multiplex PCR, was used to amplify TCRbeta CDR3 regions from genomic DNA. Under the source paper's analysis protocol: Nucleated cell counts per sample were estimated from amplification of reference gene primers within the assay. To quantify the absolute abundance of each unique TCRbeta CDR3 rearrangement, sequence reads were collapsed and filtered. For each sample, productive Simpson clonality was calculated by taking the square root of Simpson's diversity index across productive rearrangements. TCRdb provides this immuneACCESS table in a form limited to in-frame rearrangements. Some clones are lacking; in checked studies, under half of them reflect an unresolved V gene, and why the rest are absent is not known. V, J and clone size reflect that table, while D and trimming were determined from the DNA. The sample includes about 270,000 clones, with approximately 83% observed a single time. The top ten constitute around 10% of the sample.

This sequence originates from a woman between 70 and 85 years old with acute or convalescent COVID-19. Material for sequencing was peripheral blood. This chain is built from TRBV13 and TRBJ1-5; the best D guess is TRBD1, with 6 bases matching. In nucleotides, the sequence is TGTGCCAGCAGCTTAGGCGGCTGGGGGCGCGAGAATCAGCCCCAGCATTTT. It encodes CASSLGGWGRENQPQHF.